The rows below give T cell receptor beta chains drawn from one sample of a study of post-analysis software for immune sequencing data. MiXCR was run by TCRdb on the PCR reads, yielding one entry per CDR3 protein. The sample lists around 500,000 distinct CDR3 sequences; around 36% were seen once. Material: blood. These receptor sequences come from a girl aged 2-17 years with multiple sclerosis. Each CDR3 is given with its conserved first and last residue. A D gene is named only where the DNA matches it firmly. Part of the rows lack a size; the others show once, few, many or a class for expanded clones.

TRBV3-1	-	TRBJ2-7	-	TGTGCCAGCAGCCAAGATCGGGCCGGGACTTACGCTTACGAGCAGTACTTC	CASSQDRAGTYAYEQYF
TRBV7-8	once	TRBJ2-5	TRBD2	TGTGCCAGCAGCTTGACTAGCCCCCTGAGGAAGACCCAGTACTTC	CASSLTSPLRKTQYF
TRBV3-1	-	TRBJ1-4	TRBD1	TGTGCCAGCAGCCAACAGGACAGGAATGAAAAACTGTTTTTT	CASSQQDRNEKLFF
TRBV2	-	TRBJ2-5	-	TGTGCCAGCAGTTACGGGCTGCAAGAGACCCAGTACTTC	CASSYGLQETQYF
TRBV5-1	-	TRBJ1-2	-	TGCGCCAGCAGCTTGGGGTCAGGGGCACACTATGGCTACACCTTC	CASSLGSGAHYGYTF
TRBV20-1	-	TRBJ2-7	-	TGCAGTGCTAGGTCGCGTTACGAGCAGTACTTC	CSARSRYEQYF
TRBV6-1	-	TRBJ2-1	TRBD1	TGTGCCAGCATGTGGGACAGGGGCAGCAATGAGCAGTTCTTC	CASMWDRGSNEQFF
TRBV6-6	-	TRBJ2-7	-	TGTGCCAGCAGTCAAGACGTGAGTTTCGACGAGCAGTACTTC	CASSQDVSFDEQYF
TRBV29-1	-	TRBJ2-1	TRBD1	TGCAGCGTAGACAGGGGTTACAATGAGCAGTTCTTC	CSVDRGYNEQFF
TRBV12-1	few	TRBJ1-4	-	TGTGCCGCGAGATGGTCGAACAGGGTAATTTGGGAAAAACTGTTTTTT	CAARWSNRVIWEKLFF
TRBV3-1	-	TRBJ1-1	-	TGTGCCAGCAGCCAAGAAGGGGGAGGTACTGAAGCTTTCTTT	CASSQEGGGTEAFF
TRBV6-1	-	TRBJ2-3	TRBD2	TGTGCCACCAGCGGGGAAACAGATACGCAGTATTTT	CATSGETDTQYF
TRBV27	few	TRBJ2-7	-	TGTGCCAGCAGTTTCCCGGGTACCTACGAGCAGTACTTC	CASSFPGTYEQYF
TRBV20-1	-	TRBJ2-3	-	TGCAGTTCCCCGGGGAGGCGCTTCACAGATACGCAGTATTTT	CSSPGRRFTDTQYF
TRBV4-1	-	TRBJ1-4	-	TGCGCCAGCAGCCAGAACGGACAGACATTACATGAAAAACTGTTTTTT	CASSQNGQTLHEKLFF
TRBV5-1	-	TRBJ2-5	-	TGCGCCAGCAGCGGAAACAGAGAACAAGAGACCCAGTACTTC	CASSGNREQETQYF